The clone carrying this T cell receptor (beta chain) was found a few times. This specimen comes from a study of T-cell reconstitution after alpha-beta-depleted transplantation in children. The CDR3 has 13 residues. V lost 3 bases, J lost 0 bases, and 4 bases lay in between. Germline V gene data show CDR1 as SGHRS and CDR2 as YFSETQ. Unique molecular identifiers featured in how the TCRbeta library was prepared. Using its own MiXCR run on the PCR reads, TCRdb lists one record per CDR3 protein. The table shows some 350,000 distinct CDR3 sequences, with 10% to 13% occurring only once. Source: PBMCs from the stem cell graft donor, taken from the stem cell graft. This sequence was found in a human donor who donated a stem cell graft to a child with acute lymphoblastic leukemia. This sequence joins TRBV5-1 and TRBJ1-5; D not resolved. The CDR3 reads CASSYHSNQPQHF. The CDR3 region has the DNA TGCGCCAGCAGCTACCATAGCAATCAGCCCCAGCATTTT.